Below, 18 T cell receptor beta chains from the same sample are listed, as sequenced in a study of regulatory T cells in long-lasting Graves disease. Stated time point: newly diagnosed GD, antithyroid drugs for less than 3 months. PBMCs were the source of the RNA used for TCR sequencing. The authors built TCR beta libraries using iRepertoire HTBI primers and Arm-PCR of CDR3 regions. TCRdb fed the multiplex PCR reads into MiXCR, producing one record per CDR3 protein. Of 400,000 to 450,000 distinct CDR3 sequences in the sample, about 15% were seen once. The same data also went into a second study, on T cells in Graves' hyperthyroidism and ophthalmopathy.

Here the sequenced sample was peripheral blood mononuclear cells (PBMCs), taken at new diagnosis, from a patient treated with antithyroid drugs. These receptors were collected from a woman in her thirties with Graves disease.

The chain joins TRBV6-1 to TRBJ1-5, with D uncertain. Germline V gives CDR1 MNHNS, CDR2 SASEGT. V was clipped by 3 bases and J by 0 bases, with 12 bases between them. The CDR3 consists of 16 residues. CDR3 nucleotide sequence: TGTGCCAGCAGTGATGGGCCAGCCTATAGCAATCAGCCCCAGCATTTT. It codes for CASSDGPAYSNQPQHF.

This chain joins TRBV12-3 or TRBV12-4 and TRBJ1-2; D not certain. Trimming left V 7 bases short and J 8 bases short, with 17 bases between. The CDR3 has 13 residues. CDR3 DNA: TGTGCCAGCACGGGTCGGCCCTCCAGGGGCTACACCTTC. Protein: CASTGRPSRGYTF.

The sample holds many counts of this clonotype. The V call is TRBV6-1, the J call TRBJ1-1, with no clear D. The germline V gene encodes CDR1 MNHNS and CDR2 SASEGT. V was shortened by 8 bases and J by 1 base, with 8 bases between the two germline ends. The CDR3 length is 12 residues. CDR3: CASLGENTEAFF. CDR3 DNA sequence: TGTGCCAGCCTCGGGGAGAACACTGAAGCTTTCTTT.

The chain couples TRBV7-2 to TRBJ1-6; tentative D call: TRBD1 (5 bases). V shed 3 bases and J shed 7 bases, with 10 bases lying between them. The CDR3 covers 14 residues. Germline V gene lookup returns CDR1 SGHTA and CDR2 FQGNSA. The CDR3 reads CASSLGEPNSPLHF. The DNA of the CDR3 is TGTGCCAGCAGCTTGGGGGAGCCGAATTCACCCCTCCACTTT.

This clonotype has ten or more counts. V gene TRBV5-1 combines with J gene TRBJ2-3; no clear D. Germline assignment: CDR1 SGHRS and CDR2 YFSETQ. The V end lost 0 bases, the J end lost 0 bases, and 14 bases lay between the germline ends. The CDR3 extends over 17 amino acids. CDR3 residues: CASSLVERHRSTDTQYF. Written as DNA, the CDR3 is TGCGCCAGCAGCTTGGTAGAGAGACACCGGAGCACAGATACGCAGTATTTT.

CDR3 loop: CSARPASGSEGTDTQYF. CDR3 coding DNA: TGCAGTGCGAGACCGGCTAGCGGGAGTGAGGGAACAGATACGCAGTATTTT. The chain employs TRBV20-1 and TRBJ2-3, with 10 positions matching TRBD2. The CDR3 is 17 residues long. Germline V gene lookup returns CDR1 DFQATT and CDR2 SNEGSKA (reference sequence). Losses at the gene ends were 6 bases for V and 3 bases for J; bases not matched to a gene: 15.

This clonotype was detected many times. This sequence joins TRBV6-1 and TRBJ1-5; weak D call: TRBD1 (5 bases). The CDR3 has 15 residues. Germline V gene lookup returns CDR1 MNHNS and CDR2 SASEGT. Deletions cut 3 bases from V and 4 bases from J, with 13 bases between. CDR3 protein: CASSEGPFGNQPQHF. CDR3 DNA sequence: TGTGCCAGCAGTGAGGGACCCTTCGGGAATCAGCCCCAGCATTTT.

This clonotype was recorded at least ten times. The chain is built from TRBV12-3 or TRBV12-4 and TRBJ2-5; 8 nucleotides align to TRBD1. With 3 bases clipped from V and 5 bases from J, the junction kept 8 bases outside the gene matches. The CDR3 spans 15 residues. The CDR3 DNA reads TGTGCCAGCAGTTTTGTGGCCAGGGGGCTGGAGACCCAGTACTTC. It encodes CASSFVARGLETQYF.

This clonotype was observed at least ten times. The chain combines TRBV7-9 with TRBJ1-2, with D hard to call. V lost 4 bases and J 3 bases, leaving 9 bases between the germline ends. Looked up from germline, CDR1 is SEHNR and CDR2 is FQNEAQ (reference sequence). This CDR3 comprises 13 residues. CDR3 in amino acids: CASSSDGDYGYTF. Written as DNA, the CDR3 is TGTGCCAGCAGCTCGGACGGGGACTATGGCTACACCTTC.

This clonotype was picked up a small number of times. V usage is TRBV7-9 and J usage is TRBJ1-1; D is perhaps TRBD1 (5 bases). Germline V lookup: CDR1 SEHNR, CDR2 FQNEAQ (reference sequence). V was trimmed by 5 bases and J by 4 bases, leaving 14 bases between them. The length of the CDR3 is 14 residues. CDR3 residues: CASSPGPRGTEAFF. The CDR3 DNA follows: TGTGCCAGCAGCCCAGGTCCTAGGGGCACTGAAGCTTTCTTT.

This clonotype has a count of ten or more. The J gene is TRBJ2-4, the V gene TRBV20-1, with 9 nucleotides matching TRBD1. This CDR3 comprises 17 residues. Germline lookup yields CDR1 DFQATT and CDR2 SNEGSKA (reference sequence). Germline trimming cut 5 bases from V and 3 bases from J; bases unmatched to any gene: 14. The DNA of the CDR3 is TGCAGTGCTTCGACACCGACAGGGGGTCGAGGCAAAAACATTCAGTACTTC. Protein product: CSASTPTGGRGKNIQYF.

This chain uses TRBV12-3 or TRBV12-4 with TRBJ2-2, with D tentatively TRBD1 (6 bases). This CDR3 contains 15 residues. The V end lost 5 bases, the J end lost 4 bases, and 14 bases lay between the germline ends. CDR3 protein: CASSRTGTATGELFF. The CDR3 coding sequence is TGTGCCAGCAGTCGAACAGGGACGGCCACCGGGGAGCTGTTTTTT.

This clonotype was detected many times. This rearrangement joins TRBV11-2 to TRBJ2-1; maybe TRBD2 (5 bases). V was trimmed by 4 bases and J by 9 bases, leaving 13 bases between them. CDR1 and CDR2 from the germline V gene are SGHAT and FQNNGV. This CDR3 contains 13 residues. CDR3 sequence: CASSSDSVGEQFF. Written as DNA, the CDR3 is TGTGCCAGCAGCTCGGATAGCGTAGGTGAGCAGTTCTTC. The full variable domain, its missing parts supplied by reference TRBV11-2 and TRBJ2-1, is EAGVAQSPRYKIIEKRQSVAFWCNPISGHATLYWYQQILGQGPKLLIQFQNNGVVDDSQLPKDRFSAERLKGVDSTLKIQPAKLEDSAVYLCASSSDSVGEQFFGPGTRLTVL.

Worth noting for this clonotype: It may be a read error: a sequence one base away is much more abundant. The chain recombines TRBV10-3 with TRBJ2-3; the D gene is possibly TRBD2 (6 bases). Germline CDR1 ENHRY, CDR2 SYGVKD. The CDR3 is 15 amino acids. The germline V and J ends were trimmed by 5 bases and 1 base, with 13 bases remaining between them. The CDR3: CAISPRLGRTDTQYF. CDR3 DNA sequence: TGTGCCATCAGTCCACGACTAGGACGCACAGATACGCAGTATTTT.

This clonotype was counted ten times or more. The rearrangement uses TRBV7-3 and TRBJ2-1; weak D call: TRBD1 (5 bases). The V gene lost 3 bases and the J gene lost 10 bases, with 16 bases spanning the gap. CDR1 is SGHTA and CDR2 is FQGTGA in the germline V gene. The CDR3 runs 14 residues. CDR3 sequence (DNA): TGTGCCAGCAGCTTTAAGGGAAGGGGCGAGGAGCAGTTCTTC. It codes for CASSFKGRGEEQFF.

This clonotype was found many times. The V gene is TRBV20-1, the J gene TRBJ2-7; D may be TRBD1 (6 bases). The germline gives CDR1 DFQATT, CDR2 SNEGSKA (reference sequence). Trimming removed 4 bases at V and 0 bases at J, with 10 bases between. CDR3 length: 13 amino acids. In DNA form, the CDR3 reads TGCAGTGCTAAGACAGGTTACTCCTACGAGCAGTACTTC. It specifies CSAKTGYSYEQYF.

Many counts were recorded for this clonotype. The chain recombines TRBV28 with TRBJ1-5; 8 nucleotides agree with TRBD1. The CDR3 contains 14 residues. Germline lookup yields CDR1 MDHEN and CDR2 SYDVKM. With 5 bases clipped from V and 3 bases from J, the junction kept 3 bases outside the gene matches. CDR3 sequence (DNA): TGTGCCAGCAGTCGACAGGGGAACAATCAGCCCCAGCATTTT. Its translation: CASSRQGNNQPQHF.

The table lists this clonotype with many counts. In DNA, the CDR3 is TGTGCCAGCAGTGGGAGGAACACCGGGGAGCTGTTTTTT. It encodes CASSGRNTGELFF. The chain combines TRBV2 with TRBJ2-2; D unresolved. Germline CDR1 is SNHLY and CDR2 is FYNNEI. The CDR3 covers 13 residues. Trimming took 4 bases from V and 1 from J, leaving 4 bases between them.